These 3 T cell receptor beta chains share one sample of origin, sequenced in a study of blood T cell repertoires in COVID-19. Only in-frame clones appear in the TCRdb table, and some are missing; sequencing was by immunoSEQ multiplex PCR. Of about 54,000 clones listed, 87% are singletons. The sequenced material came from peripheral blood. The receptors originated from a man aged 50-59 years with active COVID-19.

The chain couples TRBV5-6 to TRBJ1-6; TRBD1 agrees at 9 bases. This CDR3 spans 13 amino acids. Losses at the gene ends were 5 bases for V and 10 bases for J; bases not matched to a gene: 4. From germline, CDR1 is SGHDT and CDR2 YYEEEE. The CDR3 reads CASSRTGVSPLHF. The CDR3, as DNA: TGTGCCAGCAGTCGGACAGGGGTGTCACCCCTCCACTTT. The complete variable domain, with remaining parts taken from reference TRBV5-6 and TRBJ1-6, reads DAGVTQSPTHLIKTRGQQVTLRCSPKSGHDTVSWYQQALGQGPQFIFQYYEEEERQRGNFPDRFSGHQFPNYSSELNVNALLLGDSALYLCASSRTGVSPLHFGNGTRLTVT.

The chain carries TRBV5-4 and TRBJ1-2; 11 nucleotides match TRBD1. The CDR3 runs 17 residues. Germline V gives CDR1 SGHNT, CDR2 YYREEE (reference sequence). The trim removed 3 bases at V and 3 bases at J, leaving 10 bases unmatched. As DNA, the CDR3 is TGTGCCAGCAGCTCCGGACAGGGGGCGCAACTTTACTATGGCTACACCTTC. The encoded protein is CASSSGQGAQLYYGYTF.

This chain joins TRBV12-5 and TRBJ1-2, with TRBD1 matching 7 bases. CDR1 and CDR2 from the germline V gene are LGHNT and FRNRAP. The V segment lost 2 bases and the J segment 0 bases; nucleotides outside the gene matches: 12. The CDR3 extends over 18 amino acids. CDR3: CASGLTPRDSTTNYGYTF. CDR3 DNA: TGTGCTAGTGGTTTGACACCCCGGGACAGTACAACTAACTATGGCTACACCTTC.